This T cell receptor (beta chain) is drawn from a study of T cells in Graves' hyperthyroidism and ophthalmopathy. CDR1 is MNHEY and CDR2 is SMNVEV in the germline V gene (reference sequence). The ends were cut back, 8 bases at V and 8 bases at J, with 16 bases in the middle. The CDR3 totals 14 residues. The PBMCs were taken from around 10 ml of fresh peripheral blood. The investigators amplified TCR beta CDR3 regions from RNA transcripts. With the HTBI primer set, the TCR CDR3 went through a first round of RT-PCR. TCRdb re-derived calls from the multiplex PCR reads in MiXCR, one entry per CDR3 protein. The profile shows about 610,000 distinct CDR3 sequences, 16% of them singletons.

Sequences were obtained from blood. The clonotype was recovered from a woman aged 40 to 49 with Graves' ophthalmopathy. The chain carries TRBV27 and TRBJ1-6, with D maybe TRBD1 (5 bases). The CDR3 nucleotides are TGTGCCAGCCGCTGGGGTGGGGGTTATTCACCCCTCCACTTT. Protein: CASRWGGGYSPLHF.